Listed below are T cell receptor beta chains from one sample, sequenced in a study of blood T cell repertoires in COVID-19. The table came from immunoSEQ multiplex PCR; TCRdb's copy has only in-frame clones and leaves some out. The table has 300,000 to 400,000 clones, more than 75% seen once. Sequences were obtained from peripheral blood. These receptors all stem from a woman in her forties or fifties with COVID-19, enrolled during active disease. The CDR3 runs from the conserved cysteine through the conserved F or W. A D gene is named only where the DNA matches it firmly. Clone sizes are given selectively: once, few, many, or a class where the clone is expanded.

V gene: TRBV24-1; clone size: -; J gene: TRBJ1-1; D gene: -; CDR3 DNA: TGTGCCACCAGTGATTTTAGCCGGGTGGCTGAAGCTTTCTTT; CDR3 protein: CATSDFSRVAEAFF
V gene: TRBV4-1; clone size: -; J gene: TRBJ1-4; D gene: -; CDR3 DNA: TGCGCCAGCAGCCGAGTACACAGTGCAACTAATGAAAAACTGTTTTTT; CDR3 protein: CASSRVHSATNEKLFF
V gene: TRBV5-1; clone size: -; J gene: TRBJ2-2; D gene: TRBD2; CDR3 DNA: TGCGCCAGCAGCTTGGGGGGACTAGCAGAAACCGGGGAGCTGTTTTTT; CDR3 protein: CASSLGGLAETGELFF
V gene: TRBV27; clone size: -; J gene: TRBJ1-4; D gene: TRBD1; CDR3 DNA: TGTGCCAGCAGTCACAGGGGTAATGAAAAACTGTTTTTT; CDR3 protein: CASSHRGNEKLFF
V gene: TRBV11-2; clone size: -; J gene: TRBJ2-7; D gene: TRBD2; CDR3 DNA: TGTGCCAGCAGCGCCCGCGGCCTAGCGGGGCGATCCTACGAGCAGTACTTC; CDR3 protein: CASSARGLAGRSYEQYF
V gene: TRBV19; clone size: -; J gene: TRBJ1-1; D gene: TRBD1; CDR3 DNA: TGTGCCAGTAGCACCGGGACAGACCTTGAAGCTTTCTTT; CDR3 protein: CASSTGTDLEAFF
V gene: TRBV2; clone size: once; J gene: TRBJ1-2; D gene: -; CDR3 DNA: TGTGCCAGCATTACAGGGTTTCGCAACTATGGCTACACCTTC; CDR3 protein: CASITGFRNYGYTF
V gene: TRBV25-1; clone size: -; J gene: TRBJ1-5; D gene: -; CDR3 DNA: TGTGCCAGCAGTGAATCAGGACAAAATCAGCCCCAGCATTTT; CDR3 protein: CASSESGQNQPQHF
V gene: TRBV19; clone size: -; J gene: TRBJ2-5; D gene: -; CDR3 DNA: TGTGCCAGTATGGGTGGGGCGCTAGGGGAGACCCAGTACTTC; CDR3 protein: CASMGGALGETQYF
V gene: TRBV12-3/TRBV12-4; clone size: -; J gene: TRBJ2-2; D gene: -; CDR3 DNA: TGTGCCAGCTACTTAACTCGCACCGGGGAGCTGTTTTTT; CDR3 protein: CASYLTRTGELFF
V gene: TRBV11-3; clone size: -; J gene: TRBJ2-5; D gene: TRBD2; CDR3 DNA: TGTGCCAGCAGCTTATCGGACCTAAGGGGAGGGGAGACCCAGTACTTC; CDR3 protein: CASSLSDLRGGETQYF
V gene: TRBV11-2; clone size: -; J gene: TRBJ2-7; D gene: -; CDR3 DNA: TGTGCCAGCAGCTTAGGTTCCGGCTACGAGCAGTACTTC; CDR3 protein: CASSLGSGYEQYF
V gene: TRBV27; clone size: -; J gene: TRBJ2-3; D gene: TRBD2; CDR3 DNA: TGTGCCAGCAGTTTAGGTAGCGGGAGGACAGATACGCAGTATTTT; CDR3 protein: CASSLGSGRTDTQYF
V gene: TRBV11-3; clone size: once; J gene: TRBJ2-5; D gene: -; CDR3 DNA: TGTGCCAGCAGCCCGGACCAAGAGACCCAGTACTTC; CDR3 protein: CASSPDQETQYF
V gene: TRBV5-1; clone size: -; J gene: TRBJ2-7; D gene: TRBD2; CDR3 DNA: TGCGCCAGCAGCCCACCTCGTACTAGCGGGAGAAGCGAGCAGTACTTC; CDR3 protein: CASSPPRTSGRSEQYF
V gene: TRBV24-1; clone size: few; J gene: TRBJ1-1; D gene: TRBD1; CDR3 DNA: TGTGCCACCTCGCCGAGGGGGCGGTCAAACACTGAAGCTTTCTTT; CDR3 protein: CATSPRGRSNTEAFF
V gene: TRBV18; clone size: -; J gene: TRBJ2-7; D gene: TRBD2; CDR3 DNA: TGTGCCAGCTCACCCCGCCCGGGGGAGGGGCAGTACTTC; CDR3 protein: CASSPRPGEGQYF
V gene: TRBV7-3; clone size: -; J gene: TRBJ2-3; D gene: -; CDR3 DNA: TGTGCCAGCAGCTCAACAGATACGCAGTATTTT; CDR3 protein: CASSSTDTQYF
V gene: TRBV7-6; clone size: -; J gene: TRBJ1-1; D gene: TRBD1; CDR3 DNA: TGTGCCAGCAGCTTAGAAGCTATTCAGGGGGGTGAAGCTTTCTTT; CDR3 protein: CASSLEAIQGGEAFF
V gene: TRBV9; clone size: -; J gene: TRBJ2-3; D gene: -; CDR3 DNA: TGTGCCAGCAGCGGCACAGGGTATACGCAGTATTTT; CDR3 protein: CASSGTGYTQYF
V gene: TRBV27; clone size: -; J gene: TRBJ1-5; D gene: TRBD1; CDR3 DNA: TGTGCCAGCAGTTTAGTTGGGACAGCCCTTAATAGCAATCAGCCCCAGCATTTT; CDR3 protein: CASSLVGTALNSNQPQHF
V gene: TRBV11-3; clone size: -; J gene: TRBJ2-1; D gene: TRBD2; CDR3 DNA: TGTGCCAGCGGGACTAATTTTGGGGGTGAGCAGTTCTTC; CDR3 protein: CASGTNFGGEQFF
V gene: TRBV7-9; clone size: -; J gene: TRBJ2-2; D gene: TRBD1; CDR3 DNA: TGTGCCAGCAGCTTAGGCGGTAGGGGGCCCACCGGGGAGCTGTTTTTT; CDR3 protein: CASSLGGRGPTGELFF
V gene: TRBV7-6; clone size: -; J gene: TRBJ2-1; D gene: TRBD2; CDR3 DNA: TGTGCCAGCAGCTCCCGGACTAGCGGGAGTAGGGATGAGCAGTTCTTC; CDR3 protein: CASSSRTSGSRDEQFF